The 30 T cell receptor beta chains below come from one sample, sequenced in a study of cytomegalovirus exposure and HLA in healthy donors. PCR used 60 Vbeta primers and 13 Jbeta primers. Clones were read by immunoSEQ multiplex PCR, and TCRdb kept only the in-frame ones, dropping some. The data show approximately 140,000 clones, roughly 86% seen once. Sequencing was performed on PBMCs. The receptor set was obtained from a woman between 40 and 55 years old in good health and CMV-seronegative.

The CDR3: CASSSPRDRGTDTQYF. Here the CDR3 DNA reads TGTGCCAGCAGCTCCCCCCGAGACAGGGGGACAGATACGCAGTATTTT. The V and J genes are TRBV7-9 and TRBJ2-3, with 9 bases matching TRBD1. The CDR3 length is 16 residues. Germline values: CDR1 SEHNR, CDR2 FQNEAQ (reference sequence). The trim removed 4 bases at V and 3 bases at J, leaving 8 bases unmatched.

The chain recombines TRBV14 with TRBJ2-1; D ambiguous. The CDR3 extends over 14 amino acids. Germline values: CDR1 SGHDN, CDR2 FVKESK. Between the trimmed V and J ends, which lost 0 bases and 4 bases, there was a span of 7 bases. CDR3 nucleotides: TGTGCCAGCAGCCAAGATTGGCTGTACAATGAGCAGTTCTTC. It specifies CASSQDWLYNEQFF.

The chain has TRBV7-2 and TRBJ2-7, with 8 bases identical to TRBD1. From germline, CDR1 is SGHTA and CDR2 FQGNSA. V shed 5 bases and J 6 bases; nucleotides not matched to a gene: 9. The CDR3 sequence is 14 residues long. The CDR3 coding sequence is TGTGCCAGCAGCCCGGGACAGGTAAGAAGCGAGCAGTACTTC. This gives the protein CASSPGQVRSEQYF.

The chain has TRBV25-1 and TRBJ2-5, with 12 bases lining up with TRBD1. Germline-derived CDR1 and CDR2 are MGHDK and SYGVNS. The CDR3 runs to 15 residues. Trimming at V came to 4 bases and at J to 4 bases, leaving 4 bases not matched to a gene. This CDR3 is CASSGGQGARETQYF. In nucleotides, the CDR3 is TGTGCCAGCAGTGGGGGACAGGGGGCTCGAGAGACCCAGTACTTC. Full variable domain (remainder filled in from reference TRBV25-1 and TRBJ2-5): EADIYQTPRYLVIGTGKKITLECSQTMGHDKMYWYQQDPGMELHLIHYSYGVNSTEKGDLSSESTVSRIRTEHFPLTLESARPSHTSQYLCASSGGQGARETQYFGPGTRLLVL.

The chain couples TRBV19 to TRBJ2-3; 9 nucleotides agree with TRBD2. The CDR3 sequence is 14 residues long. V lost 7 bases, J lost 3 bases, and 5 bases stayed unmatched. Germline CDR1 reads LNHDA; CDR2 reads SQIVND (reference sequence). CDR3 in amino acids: CASKAGGPTDTQYF. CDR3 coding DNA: TGTGCCAGTAAGGCGGGAGGGCCTACAGATACGCAGTATTTT.

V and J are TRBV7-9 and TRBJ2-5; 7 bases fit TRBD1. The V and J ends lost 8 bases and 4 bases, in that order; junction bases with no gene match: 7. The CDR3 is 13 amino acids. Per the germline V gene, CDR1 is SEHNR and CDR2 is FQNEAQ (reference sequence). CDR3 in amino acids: CASLWAGGETQYF. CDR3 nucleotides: TGTGCCAGCCTTTGGGCAGGGGGAGAGACCCAGTACTTC.

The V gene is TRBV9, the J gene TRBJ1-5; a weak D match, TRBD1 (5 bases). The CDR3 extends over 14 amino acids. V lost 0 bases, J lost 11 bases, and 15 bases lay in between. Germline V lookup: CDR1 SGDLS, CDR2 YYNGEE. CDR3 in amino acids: CASSVGEGPWTQHF. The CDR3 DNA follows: TGTGCCAGCAGCGTAGGGGAGGGACCTTGGACCCAGCATTTT.

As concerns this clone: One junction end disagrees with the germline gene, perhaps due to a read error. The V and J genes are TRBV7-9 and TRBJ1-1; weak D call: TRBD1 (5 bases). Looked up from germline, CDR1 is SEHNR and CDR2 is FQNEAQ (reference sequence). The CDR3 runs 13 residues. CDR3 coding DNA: TGTTCCAGCAGCCTCGGGGGAGACACTGAAGCTTTCTTT. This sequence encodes CSSSLGGDTEAFF.

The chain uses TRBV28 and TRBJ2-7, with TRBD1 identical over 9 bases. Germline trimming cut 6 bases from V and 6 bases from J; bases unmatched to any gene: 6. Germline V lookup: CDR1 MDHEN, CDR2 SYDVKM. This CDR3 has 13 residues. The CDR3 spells CASRRGQGGEQYF. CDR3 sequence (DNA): TGTGCCAGCAGGAGGGGACAGGGTGGCGAGCAGTACTTC.

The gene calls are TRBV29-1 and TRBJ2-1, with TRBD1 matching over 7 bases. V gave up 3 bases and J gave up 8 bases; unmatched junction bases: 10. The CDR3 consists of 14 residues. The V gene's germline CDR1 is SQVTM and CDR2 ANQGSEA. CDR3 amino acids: CSVESTGMVYEQFF. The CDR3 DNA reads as TGCAGCGTTGAGTCGACAGGGATGGTCTATGAGCAGTTCTTC.

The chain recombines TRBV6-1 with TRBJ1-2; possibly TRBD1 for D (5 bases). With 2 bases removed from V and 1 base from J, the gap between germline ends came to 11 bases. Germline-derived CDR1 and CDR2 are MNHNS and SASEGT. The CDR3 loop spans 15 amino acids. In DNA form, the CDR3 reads TGTGCCAGCAGTGAACCGGGGCGGGGTAACTATGGCTACACCTTC. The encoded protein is CASSEPGRGNYGYTF.

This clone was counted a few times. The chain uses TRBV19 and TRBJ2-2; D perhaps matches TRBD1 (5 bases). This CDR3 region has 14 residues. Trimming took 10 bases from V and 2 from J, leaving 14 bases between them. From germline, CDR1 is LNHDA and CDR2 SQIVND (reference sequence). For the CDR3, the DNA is TGTGCCACCTCCGTGGGGCTAAACACCGGGGAGCTGTTTTTT. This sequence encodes CATSVGLNTGELFF.

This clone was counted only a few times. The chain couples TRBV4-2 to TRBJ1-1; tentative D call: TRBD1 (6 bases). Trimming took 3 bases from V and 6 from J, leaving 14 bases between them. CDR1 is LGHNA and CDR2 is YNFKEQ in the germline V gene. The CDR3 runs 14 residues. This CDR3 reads CASSQPGDSAEAFF. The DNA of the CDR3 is TGTGCCAGCAGCCAGCCAGGGGATTCGGCTGAAGCTTTCTTT.

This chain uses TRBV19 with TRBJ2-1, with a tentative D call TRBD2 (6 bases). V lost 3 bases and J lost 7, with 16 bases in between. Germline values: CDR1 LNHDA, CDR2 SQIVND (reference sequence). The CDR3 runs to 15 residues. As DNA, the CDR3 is TGTGCCAGTAGTATTCTAGTGGGAGGCAAGAATGAGCAGTTCTTC. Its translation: CASSILVGGKNEQFF. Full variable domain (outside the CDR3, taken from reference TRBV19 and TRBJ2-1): DGGITQSPKYLFRKEGQNVTLSCEQNLNHDAMYWYRQDPGQGLRLIYYSQIVNDFQKGDIAEGYSVSREKKESFPLTVTSAQKNPTAFYLCASSILVGGKNEQFFGPGTRLTVL.

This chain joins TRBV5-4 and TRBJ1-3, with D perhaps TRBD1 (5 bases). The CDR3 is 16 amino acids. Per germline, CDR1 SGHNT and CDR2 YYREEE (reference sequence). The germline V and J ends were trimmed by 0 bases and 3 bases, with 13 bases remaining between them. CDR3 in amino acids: CASSLDPGTGGNTIYF. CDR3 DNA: TGTGCCAGCAGCTTGGATCCAGGGACTGGTGGAAACACCATATATTTT.

CDR3 in DNA: TGTGCCACCCAAAGGAGGTGGTCGACCAGTCGAGACTATGGCTACACCTTC. As protein: CATQRRWSTSRDYGYTF. V and J are TRBV19 and TRBJ1-2; D is undetermined. The length of the CDR3 is 17 residues. Trimming cost V 10 bases and J 3 bases, with 27 bases left between them. In germline, CDR1 is LNHDA, CDR2 SQIVND (reference sequence).

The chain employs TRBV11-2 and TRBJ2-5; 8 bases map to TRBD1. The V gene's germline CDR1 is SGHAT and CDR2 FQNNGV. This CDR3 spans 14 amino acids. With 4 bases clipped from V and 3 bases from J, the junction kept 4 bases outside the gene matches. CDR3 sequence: CASSWTGSEETQYF. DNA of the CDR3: TGTGCCAGCAGCTGGACAGGGTCGGAAGAGACCCAGTACTTC. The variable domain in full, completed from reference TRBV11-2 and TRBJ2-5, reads EAGVAQSPRYKIIEKRQSVAFWCNPISGHATLYWYQQILGQGPKLLIQFQNNGVVDDSQLPKDRFSAERLKGVDSTLKIQPAKLEDSAVYLCASSWTGSEETQYFGPGTRLLVL.

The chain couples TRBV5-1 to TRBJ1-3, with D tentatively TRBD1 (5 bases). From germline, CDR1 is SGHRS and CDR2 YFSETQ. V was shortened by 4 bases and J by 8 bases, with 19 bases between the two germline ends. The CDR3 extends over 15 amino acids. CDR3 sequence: CASSTRVLGVDTIYF. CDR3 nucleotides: TGCGCCAGCAGCACCAGGGTCTTGGGCGTGGACACCATATATTTT. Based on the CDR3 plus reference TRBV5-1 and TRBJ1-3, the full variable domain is KAGVTQTPRYLIKTRGQQVTLSCSPISGHRSVSWYQQTPGQGLQFLFEYFSETQRNKGNFPGRFSGRQFSNSRSEMNVSTLELGDSALYLCASSTRVLGVDTIYFGEGSWLTVV.

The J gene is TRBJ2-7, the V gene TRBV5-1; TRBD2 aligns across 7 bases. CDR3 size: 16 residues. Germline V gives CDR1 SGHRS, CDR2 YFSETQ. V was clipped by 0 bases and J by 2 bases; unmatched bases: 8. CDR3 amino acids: CASSLGVTSVAYEQYF. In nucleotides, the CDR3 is TGCGCCAGCAGCTTGGGAGTTACTAGCGTTGCCTACGAGCAGTACTTC.

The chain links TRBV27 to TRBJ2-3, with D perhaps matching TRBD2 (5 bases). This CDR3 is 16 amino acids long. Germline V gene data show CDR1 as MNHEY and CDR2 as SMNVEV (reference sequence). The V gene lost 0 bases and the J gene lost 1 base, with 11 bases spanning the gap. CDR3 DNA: TGTGCCAGCAGTTTATCCCCGTACGGGGGCACAGATACGCAGTATTTT. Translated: CASSLSPYGGTDTQYF.

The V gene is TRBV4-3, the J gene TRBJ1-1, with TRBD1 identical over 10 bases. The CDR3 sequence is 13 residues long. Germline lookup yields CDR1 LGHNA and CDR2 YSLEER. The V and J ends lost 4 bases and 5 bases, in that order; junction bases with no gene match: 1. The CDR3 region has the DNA TGCGCCAGCAGCCGACAGGGGGCGACTGAAGCTTTCTTT. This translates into CASSRQGATEAFF.

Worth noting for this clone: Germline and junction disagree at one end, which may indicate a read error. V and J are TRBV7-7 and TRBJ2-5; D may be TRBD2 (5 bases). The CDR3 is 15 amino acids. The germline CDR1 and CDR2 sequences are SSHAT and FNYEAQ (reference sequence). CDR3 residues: CASSLSGAPQETQYF. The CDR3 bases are TGTGCTAGCAGCTTAAGCGGAGCCCCACAAGAGACCCAGTACTTC.

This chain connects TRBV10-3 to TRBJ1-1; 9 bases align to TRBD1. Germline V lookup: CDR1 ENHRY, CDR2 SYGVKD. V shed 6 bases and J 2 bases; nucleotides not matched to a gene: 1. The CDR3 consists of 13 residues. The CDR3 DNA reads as TGTGCCATCAGACAGGGGGCCAACACTGAAGCTTTCTTT. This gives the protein CAIRQGANTEAFF.

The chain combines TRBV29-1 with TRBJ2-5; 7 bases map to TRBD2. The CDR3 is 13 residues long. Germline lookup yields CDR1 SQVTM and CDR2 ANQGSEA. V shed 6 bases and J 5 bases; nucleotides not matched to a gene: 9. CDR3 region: CSVTGGGPETQYF. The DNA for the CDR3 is TGCAGCGTCACGGGGGGAGGGCCGGAGACCCAGTACTTC.

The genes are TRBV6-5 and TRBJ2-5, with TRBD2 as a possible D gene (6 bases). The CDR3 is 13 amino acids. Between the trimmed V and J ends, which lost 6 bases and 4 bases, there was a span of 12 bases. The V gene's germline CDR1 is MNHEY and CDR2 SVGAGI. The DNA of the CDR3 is TGTGCCAGCAGCCTACAGGAGGGAGAGACCCAGTACTTC. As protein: CASSLQEGETQYF.

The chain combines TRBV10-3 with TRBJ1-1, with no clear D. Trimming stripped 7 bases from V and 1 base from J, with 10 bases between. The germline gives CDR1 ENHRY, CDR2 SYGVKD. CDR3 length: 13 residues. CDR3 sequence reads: CAIIRDGNTEAFF. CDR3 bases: TGTGCCATCATCCGGGATGGGAACACTGAAGCTTTCTTT.

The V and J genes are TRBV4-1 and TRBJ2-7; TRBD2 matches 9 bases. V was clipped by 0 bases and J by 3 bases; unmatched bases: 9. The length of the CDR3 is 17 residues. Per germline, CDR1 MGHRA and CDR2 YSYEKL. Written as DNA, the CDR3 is TGCGCCAGCAGCCAAGATCTAAAGACTAGCGGAATCTACGAGCAGTACTTC. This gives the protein CASSQDLKTSGIYEQYF.

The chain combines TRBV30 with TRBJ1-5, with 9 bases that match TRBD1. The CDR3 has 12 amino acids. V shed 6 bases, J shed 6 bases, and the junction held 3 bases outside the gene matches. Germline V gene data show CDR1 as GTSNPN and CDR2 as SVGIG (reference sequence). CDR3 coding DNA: TGTGCCTGCTCACAGGGGGCTCAGCCCCAGCATTTT. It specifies CACSQGAQPQHF. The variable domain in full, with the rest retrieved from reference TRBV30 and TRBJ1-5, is SQTIHQWPATLVQPVGSPLSLECTVEGTSNPNLYWYRQAAGRGLQLLFYSVGIGQISSEVPQNLSASRPQDRQFILSSKKLLLSDSGFYLCACSQGAQPQHFGDGTRLSIL.

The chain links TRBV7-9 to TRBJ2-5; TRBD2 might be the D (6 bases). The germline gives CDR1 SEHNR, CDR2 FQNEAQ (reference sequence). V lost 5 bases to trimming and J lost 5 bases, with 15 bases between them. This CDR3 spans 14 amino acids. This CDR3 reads CASSRPTSGETQYF. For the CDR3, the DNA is TGTGCCAGCAGCCGCCCGACTAGTGGGGAGACCCAGTACTTC. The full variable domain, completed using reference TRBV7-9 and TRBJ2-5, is DTGVSQNPRHKITKRGQNVTFRCDPISEHNRLYWYRQTLGQGPEFLTYFQNEAQLEKSRLLSDRFSAERPKGSFSTLEIQRTEQGDSAMYLCASSRPTSGETQYFGPGTRLLVL.

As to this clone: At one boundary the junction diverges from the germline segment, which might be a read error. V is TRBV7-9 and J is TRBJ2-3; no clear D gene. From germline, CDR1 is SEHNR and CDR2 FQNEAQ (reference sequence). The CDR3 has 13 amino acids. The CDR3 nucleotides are TGTTCCAGCAGCCCCCCGAGCGAGTATACGCAGTATTTT. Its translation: CSSSPPSEYTQYF. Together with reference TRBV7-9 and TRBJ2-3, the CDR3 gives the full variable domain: DTGVSQNPRHKITKRGQNVTFRCDPISEHNRLYWYRQTLGQGPEFLTYFQNEAQLEKSRLLSDRFSAERPKGSFSTLEIQRTEQGDSAMYLCSSSPPSEYTQYFGPGTRLTVL.